The entry below gives a single TCR beta chain sequence along with its context. What it binds is unknown. TCRbeta library construction was performed incorporating unique molecular identifiers. TCRdb re-called the PCR reads through MiXCR, storing one row per CDR3 protein. This table has over 400,000 distinct CDR3 sequences, 43% appearing once. Germline CDR1 is MNHEY and CDR2 is SVGAGI. This CDR3 contains 16 residues. The V end lost 0 bases, the J end lost 9 bases, and 18 bases lay between the germline ends. This record belongs to a study of T-cell reconstitution after alpha-beta-depleted transplantation in children. The study's findings and limits: Newly made T cells mostly supplied T-cell counts and diversity one year after transplant. Some patients owed their high day-60 TCRbeta diversity to surviving recipient T cells and thymic progenitors. It was reported that alpha-beta T cells came from several hundred expanded graft clones (about two months after transplant).

This material consisted of PBMCs, taken before TCRalphabeta/CD19-depleted stem cell transplant. The receptor was derived from a girl aged 2-10 years with aplastic anemia, due to receive a stem cell transplant. The chain is built from TRBV6-5 and TRBJ2-1, with D uncertain. In DNA form, the CDR3 reads TGTGCCAGCAGTTACTCTAGTTTCCCGTACCCCACTGAGCAGTTCTTC. Translation gives CASSYSSFPYPTEQFF.